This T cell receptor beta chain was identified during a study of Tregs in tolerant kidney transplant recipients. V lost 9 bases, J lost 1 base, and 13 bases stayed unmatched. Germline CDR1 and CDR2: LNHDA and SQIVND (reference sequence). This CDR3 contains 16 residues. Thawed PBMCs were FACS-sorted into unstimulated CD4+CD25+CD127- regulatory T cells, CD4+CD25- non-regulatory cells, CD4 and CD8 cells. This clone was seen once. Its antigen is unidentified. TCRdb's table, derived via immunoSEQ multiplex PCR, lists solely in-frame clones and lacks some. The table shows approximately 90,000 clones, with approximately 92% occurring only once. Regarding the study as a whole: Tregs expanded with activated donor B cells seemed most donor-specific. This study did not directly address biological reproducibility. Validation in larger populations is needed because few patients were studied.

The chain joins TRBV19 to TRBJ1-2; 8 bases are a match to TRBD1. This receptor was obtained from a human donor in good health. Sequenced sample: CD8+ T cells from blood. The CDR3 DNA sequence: TGTGCCAGCTATGAGAAGGCCGACAGGGGTAACTATGGCTACACCTTC. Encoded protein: CASYEKADRGNYGYTF.